The 7 T cell receptor beta chains below all came from one sample that was sequenced in a study of blood T cells in healthy people across ages. A sample-barcoded 5' primer and a J-beta primer mix were used in a second PCR of roughly 7 to 11 cycles. TCRdb used MiXCR to reprocess the 5' RACE reads, holding one entry per CDR3 protein. There are roughly 800,000 distinct CDR3 sequences in the sample; roughly 60% occur only once, and 20% to 25% lies in the top ten. Sequenced input: blood. Every receptor here comes from a man aged 30-40 years in good health.

This chain joins TRBV12-3 or TRBV12-4 and TRBJ2-1; 9 bases fit TRBD1. The V gene end was trimmed by 7 bases and the J gene end by 6 bases; junction bases not matched to a gene: 10. This CDR3 is built from 15 residues. The CDR3 nucleotides are TGTGCCAGCACTCACCGGACAGGGGAGATCAATGAGCAGTTCTTC. Amino acid sequence: CASTHRTGEINEQFF.

The sample holds a few counts of this clonotype. The chain uses TRBV6-6 and TRBJ2-4; D may be TRBD1 (5 bases). The J call may be wrong; the DNA end is better matched by TRBJ2-7. The CDR3 covers 13 residues. Germline V gene lookup returns CDR1 MNHNY and CDR2 SVGAGI (reference sequence). CDR3 DNA sequence: TGTGCCAGCAGTTACTCAGGGGAACACGAGCAGTACTTC. Protein: CASSYSGEHEQYF.

This chain links TRBV25-1 with TRBJ2-1, with D possibly TRBD1 on 6 matching bases. V lost 10 bases, J lost 4 bases, and 8 bases lay in between. Germline V lookup: CDR1 MGHDK, CDR2 SYGVNS. The CDR3 has 11 residues. The CDR3 DNA reads as TGTGCCACGACAGGTTACAATGAGCAGTTCTTC. Protein: CATTGYNEQFF. Complete variable domain (other parts from reference TRBV25-1 and TRBJ2-1): EADIYQTPRYLVIGTGKKITLECSQTMGHDKMYWYQQDPGMELHLIHYSYGVNSTEKGDLSSESTVSRIRTEHFPLTLESARPSHTSQYLCATTGYNEQFFGPGTRLTVL.

The genes are TRBV6-6 and TRBJ1-5, with D possibly being TRBD1 (6 bases). CDR1 and CDR2 from the germline V gene are MNHNY and SVGAGI (reference sequence). Trimming removed 9 bases at V and 0 bases at J, with 12 bases between. This CDR3 spans 14 amino acids. The CDR3 is CASLGGYSNQPQHF. The DNA for the CDR3 is TGTGCCAGTCTAGGGGGTTATAGCAATCAGCCCCAGCATTTT.

The J gene is TRBJ2-1, the V gene TRBV5-1, with D unclear. Deletions cut 0 bases from V and 8 bases from J, with 9 bases between. Germline values: CDR1 SGHRS, CDR2 YFSETQ. The CDR3 is 13 residues long. The CDR3, as DNA: TGCGCCAGCAGCTTGGCCATTCGGGATGAGCAGTTCTTC. Its protein is CASSLAIRDEQFF. Using reference TRBV5-1 and TRBJ2-1 for the parts outside the CDR3, the full variable domain is KAGVTQTPRYLIKTRGQQVTLSCSPISGHRSVSWYQQTPGQGLQFLFEYFSETQRNKGNFPGRFSGRQFSNSRSEMNVSTLELGDSALYLCASSLAIRDEQFFGPGTRLTVL.

This chain's CDR3 is CASSLALYSGGSVYEQYF. Here the CDR3 DNA reads TGTGCCAGCAGCTTAGCGCTATACTCGGGGGGTTCTGTCTACGAGCAGTACTTC. The chain has TRBV7-9 and TRBJ2-7; 7 bases match TRBD2. The CDR3 consists of 18 residues. V gave up 0 bases and J gave up 3 bases; unmatched junction bases: 14. Germline V gives CDR1 SEHNR, CDR2 FQNEAQ (reference sequence).

This clonotype was seen once. The chain recombines TRBV14 with TRBJ1-2; 10 bases are a match to TRBD1. There are 17 residues in the CDR3. Germline V CDR1 and CDR2: SGHDN, FVKESK. Unmatched junction bases numbered 14, after V lost 4 bases and J lost 6 bases. CDR3 residues: CASSRPGQGKEPDGYTF. The CDR3 coding sequence is TGTGCCAGCAGCCGGCCGGGACAGGGGAAGGAACCTGATGGCTACACCTTC.